The next 15 T cell receptor beta chains were all read from a single sample in a study of blood T cell repertoires in COVID-19. Repertoires were generated with immunoSEQ multiplex PCR, while TCRdb's copy carries only in-frame clones and drops some. The sample shows approximately 230,000 clones, around 85% of them seen only once. Sequencing was carried out using peripheral blood. The origin of the receptors is a middle-aged woman with active or convalescent COVID-19.

The V and J genes are TRBV29-1 and TRBJ1-1; the D gene is possibly TRBD1 (6 bases). Germline CDR1 SQVTM, CDR2 ANQGSEA. V was clipped by 5 bases and J by 10 bases, with 20 bases between them. This CDR3 contains 13 residues. The CDR3 bases are TGCAGCGTTCAACAGGGATTGGGGGGGGCAGCTTTCTTT. Translation: CSVQQGLGGAAFF.

The chain couples TRBV12-3 or TRBV12-4 to TRBJ1-2, with D maybe TRBD1 (5 bases). V dropped 8 bases and J dropped 7 bases, with 14 bases sitting between them. The CDR3 consists of 12 residues. CDR3 sequence (DNA): TGTGCCAGCGCAACAGGATATGGTGGCTACACCTTC. Its translation is CASATGYGGYTF.

This chain connects TRBV7-8 to TRBJ2-2; D is undetermined. Trimming removed 4 bases from V and 8 bases from J, with 14 bases in between. Germline lookup yields CDR1 SGHVS and CDR2 FQNEAQ. The CDR3 spans 14 residues. The CDR3 bases are TGTGCCAGCAGCTCGAACTCGATTTTAGGGGAGCTGTTTTTT. It translates to CASSSNSILGELFF.

The chain uses TRBV14 and TRBJ1-4; D is uncertain. The V gene lost 4 bases and the J gene lost 7 bases, with 16 bases spanning the gap. The CDR3 length is 15 residues. Per germline, CDR1 SGHDN and CDR2 FVKESK. CDR3 coding DNA: TGTGCCAGCAGCCTCTCCTGGTCTCCGGGTGAAAAACTGTTTTTT. Residues: CASSLSWSPGEKLFF. The full variable domain, completed using reference TRBV14 and TRBJ1-4, is EAGVTQFPSHSVIEKGQTVTLRCDPISGHDNLYWYRRVMGKEIKFLLHFVKESKQDESGMPNNRFLAERTGGTYSTLKVQPAELEDSGVYFCASSLSWSPGEKLFFGSGTQLSVL.

V is TRBV19 and J is TRBJ2-2; possibly TRBD1 for D (5 bases). The V end was cut by 4 bases, the J end by 4 bases, with 7 bases between. The germline CDR1 and CDR2 sequences are LNHDA and SQIVND (reference sequence). This CDR3 spans 13 amino acids. The CDR3 sequence: CASSTTVTGELFF. DNA of the CDR3: TGTGCCAGTAGTACGACAGTCACCGGGGAGCTGTTTTTT.

Concerning this clone itself: In the same sample, other DNA sequences code for this CDR3. The chain couples TRBV3-1 (or the pseudogene TRBV3-2) to TRBJ2-3; possibly TRBD2 for D (5 bases). The CDR3 runs 16 residues. CDR1 and CDR2 from the germline V gene are LGHDT and YNNKEL (reference sequence). With 1 base removed from V and 0 bases from J, the gap between germline ends came to 11 bases. CDR3 in amino acids: CASSQASGSSTDTQYF. Here the CDR3 DNA reads TGTGCCAGCAGCCAAGCTTCGGGGTCTAGCACAGATACGCAGTATTTT.

The chain joins TRBV10-3 to TRBJ1-6, with TRBD1 identical over 7 bases. The junction had 4 bases not matched to a gene; V was cut back by 0 bases and J by 11 bases. There are 14 residues in the CDR3. Germline V gene sequence: CDR1 ENHRY, CDR2 SYGVKD. The CDR3 loop reads CAISESDRLTPLHF. In nucleotides, the CDR3 is TGTGCCATCAGTGAGTCGGACAGGTTGACACCCCTCCACTTT.

The table lists this clone with a few counts. The J gene is TRBJ2-5, the V gene TRBV2; 9 bases line up with TRBD2. Germline CDR1 reads SNHLY; CDR2 reads FYNNEI. The CDR3 has 15 amino acids. V lost 6 bases to trimming and J lost 0 bases; unmatched junction nucleotides: 5. CDR3 nucleotides: TGTGCCAGCAGGTTAGCGGGAGCCCACCAAGAGACCCAGTACTTC. Translation: CASRLAGAHQETQYF. Based on the CDR3 plus reference TRBV2 and TRBJ2-5, the full variable domain is EPEVTQTPSHQVTQMGQEVILRCVPISNHLYFYWYRQILGQKVEFLVSFYNNEISEKSEIFDDQFSVERPDGSNFTLKIRSTKLEDSAMYFCASRLAGAHQETQYFGPGTRLLVL.

The V and J genes are TRBV9 and TRBJ1-4, with unresolved D. Germline V gene sequence: CDR1 SGDLS, CDR2 YYNGEE. The CDR3 is made up of 14 amino acids. Trimming left V 3 bases short and J 7 bases short, with 13 bases between. The CDR3 DNA follows: TGTGCCAGCAGCGGTCCGGGAGTGAGTGAAAAACTGTTTTTT. Amino acid sequence: CASSGPGVSEKLFF.

V usage is TRBV12-5 and J usage is TRBJ1-3, with D perhaps TRBD1 (5 bases). CDR3 length equals 15 residues. The V end was cut by 5 bases, the J end by 8 bases, with 19 bases between. Germline V gene sequence: CDR1 LGHNT, CDR2 FRNRAP. The CDR3 DNA reads as TGTGCTAGTGGTCCAAGGGCGCAGCCGGGGGACACCATATATTTT. Its translation is CASGPRAQPGDTIYF.

V is TRBV5-1 and J is TRBJ1-1; 7 nucleotides match TRBD1. In germline, CDR1 is SGHRS, CDR2 YFSETQ. This CDR3 has 12 residues. The V segment lost 4 bases and the J segment 10 bases; nucleotides outside the gene matches: 7. The CDR3 spells CASSVQGSGAFF. In DNA, the CDR3 is TGCGCCAGCAGCGTACAGGGGTCAGGAGCTTTCTTT.

In regard to this clone: It may be a read error: a sequence one base away is much more abundant. J is TRBJ2-2 and V is TRBV7-8; D perhaps matches TRBD1 (5 bases). The germline V gene has CDR1 SGHVS and CDR2 FQNEAQ. The CDR3 is 13 residues long. Trimming stripped 1 base from V and 6 bases from J, with 6 bases between. CDR3 bases: TGTGCCAGCAGCTTAGGACAGCCCGGGGAGCTGTTTTTT. Encoded protein: CASSLGQPGELFF.

V usage is TRBV5-5 and J usage is TRBJ2-7, with a possible D match to TRBD1 (5 bases). The CDR3 spans 14 residues. V lost 0 bases and J 4 bases, leaving 11 bases between the germline ends. CDR1 and CDR2 from the germline V gene are SGHKS and YYEKEE (reference sequence). The CDR3 DNA reads as TGTGCCAGCAGCTTGGCTGCCAGGGCATACGAGCAGTACTTC. Amino acids: CASSLAARAYEQYF.

This clone occurred a few times. The chain employs TRBV27 and TRBJ2-5; TRBD2 matches 8 bases. The junction had 7 bases not matched to a gene; V was cut back by 3 bases and J by 1 base. Germline CDR1 is MNHEY and CDR2 is SMNVEV (reference sequence). The CDR3 has 16 amino acids. The CDR3: CASSLGPGGAQETQYF. CDR3 nucleotides: TGTGCCAGCAGTTTGGGGCCGGGGGGGGCCCAAGAGACCCAGTACTTC.

The count of this clone is one. The chain joins TRBV19 to TRBJ1-2; 8 bases line up with TRBD1. The V gene's germline CDR1 is LNHDA and CDR2 SQIVND (reference sequence). J lost 2 bases, V lost 8 bases, and 7 bases had no gene match. This CDR3 comprises 14 residues. The CDR3 here is CASLPGGANYGYTF. The CDR3 nucleotides read TGTGCCAGTCTTCCAGGGGGCGCAAACTATGGCTACACCTTC.